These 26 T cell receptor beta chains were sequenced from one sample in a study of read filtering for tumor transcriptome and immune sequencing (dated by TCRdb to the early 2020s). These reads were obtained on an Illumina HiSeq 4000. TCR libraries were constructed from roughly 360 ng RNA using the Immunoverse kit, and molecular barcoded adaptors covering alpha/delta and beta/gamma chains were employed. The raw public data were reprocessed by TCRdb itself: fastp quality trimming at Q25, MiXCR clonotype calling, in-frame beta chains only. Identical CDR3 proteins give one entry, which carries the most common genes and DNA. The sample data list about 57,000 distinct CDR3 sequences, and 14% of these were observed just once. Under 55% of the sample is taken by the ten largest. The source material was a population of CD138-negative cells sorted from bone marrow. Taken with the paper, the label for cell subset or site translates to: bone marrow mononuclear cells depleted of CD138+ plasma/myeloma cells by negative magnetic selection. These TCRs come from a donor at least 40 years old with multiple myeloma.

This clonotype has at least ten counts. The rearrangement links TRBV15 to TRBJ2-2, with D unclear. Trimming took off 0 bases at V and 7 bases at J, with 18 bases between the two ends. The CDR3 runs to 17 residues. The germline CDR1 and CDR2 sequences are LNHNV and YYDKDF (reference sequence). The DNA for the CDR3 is TGTGCCACCAGCAGAGATGAAGGCTCTTCTAATTTCGGGGAGCTGTTTTTT. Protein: CATSRDEGSSNFGELFF.

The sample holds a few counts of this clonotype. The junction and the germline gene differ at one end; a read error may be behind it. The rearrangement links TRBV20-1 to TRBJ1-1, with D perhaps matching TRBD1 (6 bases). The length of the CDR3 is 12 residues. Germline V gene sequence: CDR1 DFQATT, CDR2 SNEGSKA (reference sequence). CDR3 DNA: TGCAGTGCCGAGAGGACAGATGCTGGAGCTTCCTTT. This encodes CSAERTDAGASF.

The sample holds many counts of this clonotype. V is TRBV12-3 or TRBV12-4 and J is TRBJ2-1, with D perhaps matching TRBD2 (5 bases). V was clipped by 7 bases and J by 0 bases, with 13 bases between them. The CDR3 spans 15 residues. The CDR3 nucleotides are TGTGCCAGCACCCCCCGGACTGCCTCCTACAATGAGCAGTTCTTC. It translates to CASTPRTASYNEQFF.

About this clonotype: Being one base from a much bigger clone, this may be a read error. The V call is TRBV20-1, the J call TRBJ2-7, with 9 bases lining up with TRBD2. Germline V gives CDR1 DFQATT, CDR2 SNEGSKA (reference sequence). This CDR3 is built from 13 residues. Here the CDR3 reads CSALIAGVYGQYF. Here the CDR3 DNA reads TGCAGTGCTCTAATAGCGGGAGTCTACGGGCAGTACTTC.

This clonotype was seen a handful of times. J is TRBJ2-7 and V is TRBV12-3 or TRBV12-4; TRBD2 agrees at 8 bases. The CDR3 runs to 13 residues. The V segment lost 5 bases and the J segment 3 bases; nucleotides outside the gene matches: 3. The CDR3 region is CASSNAGGYEQYF. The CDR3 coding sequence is TGTGCCAGCAGTAACGCGGGGGGCTACGAGCAGTACTTC.

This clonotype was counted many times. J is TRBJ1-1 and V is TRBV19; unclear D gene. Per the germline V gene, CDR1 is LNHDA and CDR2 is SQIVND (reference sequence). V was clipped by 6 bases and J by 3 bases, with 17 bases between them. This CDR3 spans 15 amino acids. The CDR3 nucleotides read TGTGCCAGTAGCCCCAACCCGGGAATTGACACTGAAGCTTTCTTT. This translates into CASSPNPGIDTEAFF.

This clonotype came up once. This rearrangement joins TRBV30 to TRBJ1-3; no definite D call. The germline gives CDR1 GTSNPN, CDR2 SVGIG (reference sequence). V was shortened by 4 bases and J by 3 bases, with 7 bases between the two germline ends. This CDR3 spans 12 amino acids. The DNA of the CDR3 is TGTGCCTGGAAGGGAGGTGGAAACACCATATATTTT. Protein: CAWKGGGNTIYF.

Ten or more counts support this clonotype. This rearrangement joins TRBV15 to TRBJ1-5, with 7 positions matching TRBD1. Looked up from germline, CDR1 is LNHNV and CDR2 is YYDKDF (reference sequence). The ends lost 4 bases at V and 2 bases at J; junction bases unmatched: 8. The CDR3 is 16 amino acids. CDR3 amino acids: CATSKIGGAGNQPQHF. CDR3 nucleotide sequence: TGTGCCACCAGCAAAATAGGGGGCGCGGGCAATCAGCCCCAGCATTTT.

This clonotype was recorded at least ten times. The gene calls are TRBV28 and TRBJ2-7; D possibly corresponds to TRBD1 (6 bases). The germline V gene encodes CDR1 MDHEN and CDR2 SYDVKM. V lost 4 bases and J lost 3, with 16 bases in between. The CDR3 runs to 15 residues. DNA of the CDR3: TGTGCCAGCAGTTCGAGACAGGTGATAATCTACGAGCAGTACTTC. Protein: CASSSRQVIIYEQYF.

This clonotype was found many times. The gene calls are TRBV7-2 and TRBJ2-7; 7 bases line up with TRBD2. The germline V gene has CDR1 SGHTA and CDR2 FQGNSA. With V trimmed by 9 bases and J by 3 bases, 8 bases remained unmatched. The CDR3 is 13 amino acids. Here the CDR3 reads CARTLADLYEQYF. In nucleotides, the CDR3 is TGTGCCAGGACCCTAGCGGACCTCTACGAGCAGTACTTC.

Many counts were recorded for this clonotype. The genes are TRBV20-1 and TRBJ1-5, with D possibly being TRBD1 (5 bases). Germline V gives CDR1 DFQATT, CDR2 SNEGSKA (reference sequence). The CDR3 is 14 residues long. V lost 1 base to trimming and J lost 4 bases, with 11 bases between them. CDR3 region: CSARAGTSNQPQHF. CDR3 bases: TGCAGTGCTAGAGCTGGGACCTCTAATCAGCCCCAGCATTTT.

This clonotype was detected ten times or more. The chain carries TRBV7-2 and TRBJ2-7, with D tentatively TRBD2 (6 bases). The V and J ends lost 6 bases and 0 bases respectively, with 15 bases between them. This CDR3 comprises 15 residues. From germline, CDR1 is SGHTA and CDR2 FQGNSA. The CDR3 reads CASRSRRESSYEQYF. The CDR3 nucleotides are TGTGCCAGCAGGTCGAGGAGGGAGAGCTCCTACGAGCAGTACTTC.

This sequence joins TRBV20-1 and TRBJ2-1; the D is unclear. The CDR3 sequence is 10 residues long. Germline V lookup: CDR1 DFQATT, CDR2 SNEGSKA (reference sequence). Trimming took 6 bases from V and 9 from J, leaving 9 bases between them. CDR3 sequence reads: CSAPRREQFF. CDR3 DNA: TGCAGTGCCCCCCGACGTGAGCAGTTCTTC.

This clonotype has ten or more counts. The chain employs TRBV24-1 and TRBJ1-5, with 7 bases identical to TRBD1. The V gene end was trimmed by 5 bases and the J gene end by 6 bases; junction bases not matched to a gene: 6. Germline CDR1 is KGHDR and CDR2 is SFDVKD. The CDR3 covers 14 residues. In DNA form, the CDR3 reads TGTGCCACCAGTGGGAGGGGGCCGGCTCAGCCCCAGCATTTT. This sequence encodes CATSGRGPAQPQHF.

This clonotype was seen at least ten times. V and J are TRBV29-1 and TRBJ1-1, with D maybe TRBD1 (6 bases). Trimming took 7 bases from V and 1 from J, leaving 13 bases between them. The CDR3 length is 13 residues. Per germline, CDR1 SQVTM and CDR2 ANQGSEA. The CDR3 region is CSAAIQGNTEAFF. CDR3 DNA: TGCAGCGCCGCGATACAGGGGAACACTGAAGCTTTCTTT.

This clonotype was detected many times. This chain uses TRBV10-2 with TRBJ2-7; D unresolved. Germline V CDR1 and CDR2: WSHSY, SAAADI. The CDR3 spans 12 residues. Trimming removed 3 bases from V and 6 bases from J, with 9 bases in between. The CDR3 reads CASSDLLGEQYF. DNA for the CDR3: TGCGCCAGCAGTGACCTGCTTGGCGAGCAGTACTTC.

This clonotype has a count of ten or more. Here the CDR3 DNA reads TGTGCCAGCAGGGCTAGCGGGAGATATGAGCAGTTCTTC. It encodes CASRASGRYEQFF. This rearrangement joins TRBV6-6 to TRBJ2-1, with 10 bases matching TRBD2. Germline V lookup: CDR1 MNHNY, CDR2 SVGAGI (reference sequence). The ends lost 6 bases at V and 8 bases at J; junction bases unmatched: 4. The CDR3 consists of 13 residues.

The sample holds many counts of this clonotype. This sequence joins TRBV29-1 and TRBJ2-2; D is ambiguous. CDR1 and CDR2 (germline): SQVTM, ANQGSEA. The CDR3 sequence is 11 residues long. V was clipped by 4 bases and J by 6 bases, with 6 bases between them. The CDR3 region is CSVVGAGELFF. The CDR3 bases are TGCAGCGTTGTGGGTGCCGGGGAGCTGTTTTTT.

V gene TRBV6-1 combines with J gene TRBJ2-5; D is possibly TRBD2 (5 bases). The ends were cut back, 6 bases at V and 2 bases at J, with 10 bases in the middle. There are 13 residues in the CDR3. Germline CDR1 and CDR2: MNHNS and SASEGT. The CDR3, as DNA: TGTGCCAGCAGGAGCGGACGGCAAGAGACCCAGTACTTC. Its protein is CASRSGRQETQYF.

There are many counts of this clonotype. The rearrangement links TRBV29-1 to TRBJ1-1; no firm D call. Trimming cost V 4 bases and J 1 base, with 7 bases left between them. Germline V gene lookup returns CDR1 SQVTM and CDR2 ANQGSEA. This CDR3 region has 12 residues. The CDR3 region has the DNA TGCAGCGTTGGACACCAGAACACTGAAGCTTTCTTT. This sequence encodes CSVGHQNTEAFF. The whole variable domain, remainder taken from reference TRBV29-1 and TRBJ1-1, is SAVISQKPSRDICQRGTSLTIQCQVDSQVTMMFWYRQQPGQSLTLIATANQGSEATYESGFVIDKFPISRPNLTFSTLTVSNMSPEDSSIYLCSVGHQNTEAFFGQGTRLTVV.

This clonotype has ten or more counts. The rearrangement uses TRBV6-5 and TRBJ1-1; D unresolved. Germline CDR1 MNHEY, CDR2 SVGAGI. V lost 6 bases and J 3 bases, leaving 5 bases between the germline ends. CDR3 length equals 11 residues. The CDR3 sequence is CASRGYTEAFF. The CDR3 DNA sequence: TGTGCCAGCAGGGGTTACACTGAAGCTTTCTTT.

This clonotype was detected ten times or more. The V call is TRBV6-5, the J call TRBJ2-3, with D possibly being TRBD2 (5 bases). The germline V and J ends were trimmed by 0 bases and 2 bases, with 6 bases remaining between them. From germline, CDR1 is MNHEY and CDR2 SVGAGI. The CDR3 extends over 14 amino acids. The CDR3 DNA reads TGTGCCAGCAGTTACTCGACTAACACAGATACGCAGTATTTT. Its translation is CASSYSTNTDTQYF.

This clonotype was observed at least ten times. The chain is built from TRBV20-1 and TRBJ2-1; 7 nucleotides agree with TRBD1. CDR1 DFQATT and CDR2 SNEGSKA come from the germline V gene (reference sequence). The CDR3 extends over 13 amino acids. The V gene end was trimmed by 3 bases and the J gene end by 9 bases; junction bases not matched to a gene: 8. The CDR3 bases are TGCAGTGCTAGCTCCGGACAGGATGCTGAGCAGTTCTTC. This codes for CSASSGQDAEQFF.

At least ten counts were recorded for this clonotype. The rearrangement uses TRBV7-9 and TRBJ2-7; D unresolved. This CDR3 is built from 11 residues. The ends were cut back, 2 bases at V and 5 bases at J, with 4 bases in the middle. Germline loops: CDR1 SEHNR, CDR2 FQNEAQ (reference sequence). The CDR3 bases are TGTGCCAGCAGCTTATCTCACGAGCAGTACTTC. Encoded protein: CASSLSHEQYF.

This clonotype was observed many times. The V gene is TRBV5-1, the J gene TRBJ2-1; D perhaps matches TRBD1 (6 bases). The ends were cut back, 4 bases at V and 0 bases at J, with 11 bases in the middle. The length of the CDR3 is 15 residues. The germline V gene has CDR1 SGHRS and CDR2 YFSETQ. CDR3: CASSPTGSSYNEQFF. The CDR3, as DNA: TGCGCCAGCAGCCCGACAGGTAGCTCCTACAATGAGCAGTTCTTC.

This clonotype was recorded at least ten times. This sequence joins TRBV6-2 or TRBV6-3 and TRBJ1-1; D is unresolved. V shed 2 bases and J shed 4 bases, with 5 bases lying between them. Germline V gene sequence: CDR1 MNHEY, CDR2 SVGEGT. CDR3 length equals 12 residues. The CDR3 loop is CASSYPVTEAFF. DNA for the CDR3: TGTGCCAGCAGTTACCCGGTCACTGAAGCTTTCTTT.